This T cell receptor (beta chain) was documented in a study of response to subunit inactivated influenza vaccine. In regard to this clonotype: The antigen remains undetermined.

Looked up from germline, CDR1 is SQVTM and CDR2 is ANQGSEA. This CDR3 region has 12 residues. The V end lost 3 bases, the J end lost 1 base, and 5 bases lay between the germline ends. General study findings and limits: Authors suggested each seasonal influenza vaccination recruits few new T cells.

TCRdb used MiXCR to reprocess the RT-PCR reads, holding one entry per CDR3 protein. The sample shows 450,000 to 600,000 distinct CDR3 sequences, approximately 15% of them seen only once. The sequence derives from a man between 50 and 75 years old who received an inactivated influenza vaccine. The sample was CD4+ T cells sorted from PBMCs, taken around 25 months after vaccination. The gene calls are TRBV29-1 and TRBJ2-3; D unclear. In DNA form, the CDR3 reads TGCAGCGTTGATTCCGGCACAGATACGCAGTATTTT. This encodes CSVDSGTDTQYF.